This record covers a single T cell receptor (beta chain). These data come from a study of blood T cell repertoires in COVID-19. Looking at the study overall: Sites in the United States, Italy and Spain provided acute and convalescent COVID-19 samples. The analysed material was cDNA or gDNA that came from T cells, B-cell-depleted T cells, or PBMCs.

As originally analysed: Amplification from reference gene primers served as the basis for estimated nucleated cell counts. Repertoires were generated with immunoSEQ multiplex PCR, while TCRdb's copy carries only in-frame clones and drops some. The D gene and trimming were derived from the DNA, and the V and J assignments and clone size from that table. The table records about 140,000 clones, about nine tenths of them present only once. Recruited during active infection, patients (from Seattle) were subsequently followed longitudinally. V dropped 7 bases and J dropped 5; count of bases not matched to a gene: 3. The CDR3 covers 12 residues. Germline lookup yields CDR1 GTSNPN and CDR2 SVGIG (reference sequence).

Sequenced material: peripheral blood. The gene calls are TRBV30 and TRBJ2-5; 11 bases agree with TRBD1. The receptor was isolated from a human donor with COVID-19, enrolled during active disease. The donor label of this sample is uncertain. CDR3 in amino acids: CALGQGVETQYF. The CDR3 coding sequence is TGTGCCTTGGGACAGGGGGTTGAGACCCAGTACTTC.